The rows below give T cell receptor beta chains drawn from one sample of a study of T-cell reconstitution after alpha-beta-depleted transplantation in children. Each CDR3 protein gets one entry after TCRdb re-called the PCR reads with MiXCR. Among 180,000 or so distinct CDR3 sequences listed, 5% to 6.5% were seen once. This specimen was PBMCs, taken before TCRalphabeta/CD19-depleted stem cell transplant. These receptors all stem from a girl under three years old with combined immunodeficiency, due to receive a stem cell transplant. The CDR3 runs from the conserved cysteine through the conserved F or W. The D gene is left open where the match is weak. The size field is filled for only some rows; it gives once, few, many or a size class.

v_call	j_call	clone_size	d_call	cdr3_aa	cdr3_nt
TRBV3-1	TRBJ2-3	many	-	CASSQGFADTQYF	TGTGCCAGCAGCCAAGGGTTTGCAGATACGCAGTATTTT
TRBV3-1	TRBJ2-2	many	TRBD2	CASSFKRGPNTGELFF	TGTGCCAGCAGTTTTAAGCGGGGGCCGAACACCGGGGAGCTGTTTTTT
TRBV6-2/TRBV6-3	TRBJ1-6	few	TRBD1	CASSLTGDRARRGPFNSPLHF	TGTGCCAGCAGTCTGACAGGGGACAGAGCAAGGAGGGGCCCCTTTAATTCACCCCTCCACTTT
TRBV20-1	TRBJ2-7	-	-	CSARDYRLSYEQYF	TGCAGTGCTAGGGACTACCGGCTCTCCTACGAGCAGTACTTC
TRBV27	TRBJ2-7	many	-	CASSLSGSSSYEQYF	TGTGCCAGCAGTTTATCAGGGTCTAGCTCCTACGAGCAGTACTTC
TRBV11-2	TRBJ2-5	many	TRBD2	CASSLGTSKSETQYF	TGTGCCAGCAGCTTAGGGACTAGCAAATCAGAGACCCAGTACTTC
TRBV4-3	TRBJ2-7	-	-	CASSQDTQPSYEQYF	TGCGCCAGCAGCCAAGATACCCAGCCCTCCTACGAGCAGTACTTC
TRBV6-5	TRBJ2-5	many	-	CASTRLETQYF	TGTGCCAGCACCAGACTAGAGACCCAGTACTTC
TRBV27	TRBJ2-1	many	-	CASSLIRGLGHRVDEQFF	TGTGCCAGCAGTTTAATAAGAGGGTTAGGACACAGGGTCGATGAGCAGTTCTTC
TRBV6-5	TRBJ2-1	few	-	CASSYSGRGPYNEQFF	TGTGCCAGCAGTTACTCAGGCAGGGGACCTTACAATGAGCAGTTCTTC
TRBV29-1	TRBJ1-2	few	-	CSVEWREGRYGYTF	TGCAGCGTTGAATGGCGAGAAGGACGCTATGGCTACACCTTC
TRBV3-1	TRBJ1-6	-	TRBD1	CASSHATGGSDSPLHF	TGTGCCAGCAGCCATGCCACAGGGGGCAGTGATTCACCCCTCCACTTT
TRBV25-1	TRBJ2-2	many	TRBD2	CASSAPTSGPGELFF	TGTGCCAGCAGTGCCCCGACTAGCGGCCCCGGGGAGCTGTTTTTT
TRBV28	TRBJ2-1	many	TRBD2	CASSLFLPSGSSYNEQFF	TGTGCCAGCAGTTTATTTCTTCCTAGCGGCTCCTCCTACAATGAGCAGTTCTTC
TRBV5-1	TRBJ1-5	few	-	CASSLSPRDDNQPQHF	TGCGCCAGCAGCTTGTCCCCCCGGGATGATAATCAGCCCCAGCATTTT
TRBV20-1	TRBJ2-3	many	-	CSARNRDRISTDTQYF	TGCAGTGCTAGAAACCGGGACCGAATTAGCACAGATACGCAGTATTTT
TRBV4-1	TRBJ1-1	many	-	CASSRDPDTEAFF	TGCGCCAGCAGCCGCGACCCGGACACTGAAGCTTTCTTT
TRBV6-2/TRBV6-3	TRBJ2-7	many	TRBD1	CASSSFQGTGDSFYEQYF	TGTGCCAGCAGTTCATTCCAGGGGACAGGAGATTCCTTCTACGAGCAGTACTTC
TRBV7-9	TRBJ1-1	many	-	CASARQHTEAFF	TGTGCCAGCGCAAGACAGCACACTGAAGCTTTCTTT
TRBV20-1	TRBJ2-5	many	TRBD2	CSARDQGTTQETQYF	TGCAGTGCTAGAGATCAAGGGACTACACAAGAGACCCAGTACTTC
TRBV7-2	TRBJ2-1	few	TRBD1	CASSLEGADEQFF	TGTGCCAGCAGCTTAGAGGGGGCAGATGAGCAGTTCTTC
TRBV24-1	TRBJ2-1	many	-	CAAGTGWNEQFF	TGTGCCGCGGGGACTGGGTGGAATGAGCAGTTCTTC
TRBV12-3/TRBV12-4	TRBJ1-1	many	TRBD1	CASRGTGLEAFF	TGTGCCAGCAGGGGGACAGGACTTGAAGCTTTCTTT
TRBV7-2	TRBJ2-3	many	-	CASSLRPSGFSTGGQQYF	TGTGCCAGCAGCTTAAGGCCTAGCGGTTTCTCGACCGGGGGGCAGCAGTATTTT
TRBV5-1	TRBJ2-7	many	TRBD1	CASSLGTDLYEQYF	TGCGCCAGCAGCTTAGGGACAGACCTCTACGAGCAGTACTTC
TRBV28	TRBJ1-6	many	TRBD1	CASSRQGRSPLHF	TGTGCCAGCAGTCGACAGGGGCGCTCACCCCTCCACTTT
TRBV12-3/TRBV12-4	TRBJ2-3	many	TRBD1	CASSLQGESTDTQYF	TGTGCCAGCAGTTTGCAGGGGGAGAGCACAGATACGCAGTATTTT
TRBV5-1	TRBJ2-1	many	TRBD1	CASSLPGQNYNEQFF	TGCGCCAGCAGCTTACCGGGACAGAATTACAATGAGCAGTTCTTC
TRBV6-1	TRBJ2-3	many	-	CASSHRAQGSDTQYF	TGTGCCAGCAGCCACCGGGCCCAGGGGTCGGATACGCAGTATTTT
TRBV7-2	TRBJ2-7	many	-	CASSLVVVAAYEQYF	TGTGCCAGCAGCTTAGTGGTGGTCGCGGCCTACGAGCAGTACTTC
TRBV6-5	TRBJ2-1	-	-	CASSYTVAVREQFF	TGTGCCAGCAGTTACACCGTAGCAGTGCGTGAGCAGTTCTTC
TRBV12-3/TRBV12-4	TRBJ1-2	many	-	CASSLPGNDGYTF	TGTGCCAGCAGTTTACCCGGGAATGATGGCTACACCTTC
TRBV5-4	TRBJ2-2	many	-	CASSSGTGELFF	TGTGCCAGCAGCTCGGGAACCGGGGAGCTGTTTTTT
TRBV5-1	TRBJ2-7	many	-	CASSLVAQGGYEQYF	TGCGCCAGCAGCTTGGTAGCTCAGGGTGGCTACGAGCAGTACTTC
TRBV12-3/TRBV12-4	TRBJ2-4	many	TRBD1	CASSQGDSKNIQYF	TGTGCCAGCAGCCAAGGGGACAGCAAAAACATTCAGTACTTC
TRBV11-3	TRBJ2-1	many	TRBD2	CASSARTRFNEQFF	TGTGCCAGCAGCGCCCGGACTAGGTTCAATGAGCAGTTCTTC
TRBV2	TRBJ2-1	many	TRBD2	CASSRRLAGAIAYNEQFF	TGTGCCAGCAGTCGACGACTAGCGGGAGCCATCGCCTACAATGAGCAGTTCTTC
TRBV7-4	TRBJ2-6	-	TRBD1	CASSLQGQTGANVLTF	TGTGCCAGCAGCTTACAGGGACAGACTGGGGCCAACGTCCTGACTTTC
TRBV27	TRBJ2-7	many	TRBD2	CASSVGTSGSEQYF	TGTGCCAGCAGTGTCGGGACTAGCGGGAGCGAGCAGTACTTC
TRBV19	TRBJ2-7	-	TRBD1	CASSMASANRQGISYEQYF	TGTGCCAGTAGTATGGCGTCAGCAAACCGACAGGGGATCTCCTACGAGCAGTACTTC
TRBV4-1	TRBJ2-5	many	-	CASSQRTAPAETQYF	TGCGCCAGCAGCCAACGGACTGCTCCGGCGGAGACCCAGTACTTC
TRBV7-2	TRBJ1-1	many	TRBD1	CASSLNRGVTEAFF	TGTGCCAGCAGCTTAAACAGGGGAGTCACTGAAGCTTTCTTT
TRBV7-3	TRBJ2-1	many	-	CASSPLGQSSYNEQFF	TGTGCCAGCAGTCCACTAGGACAAAGCTCCTACAATGAGCAGTTCTTC
TRBV24-1	TRBJ2-3	many	-	CATRPAGADTQYF	TGTGCCACCAGACCGGCCGGAGCAGATACGCAGTATTTT
TRBV11-2	TRBJ2-1	many	-	CASSTQWHEQFF	TGTGCCAGCAGCACCCAGTGGCATGAGCAGTTCTTC
TRBV21-1	TRBJ2-2	many	-	CASSKAKGPNTGELFF	TGTGCCAGCAGCAAAGCGAAGGGCCCGAACACCGGGGAGCTGTTTTTT
TRBV12-3/TRBV12-4	TRBJ2-2	few	TRBD2	CASSAGTSGELGGELFF	TGTGCCAGCAGTGCGGGGACTAGCGGGGAGTTAGGCGGGGAGCTGTTTTTT
TRBV20-1	TRBJ2-7	many	-	CSARDYPSSYEQYF	TGCAGTGCTAGAGACTACCCGAGCTCCTACGAGCAGTACTTC
TRBV29-1	TRBJ2-7	many	-	CSVEGLSGSYEQYF	TGCAGCGTTGAAGGGTTGTCGGGCTCATACGAGCAGTACTTC
TRBV5-1	TRBJ2-7	many	TRBD1	CASSADRDSYEQYF	TGCGCCAGCAGCGCAGACAGGGATTCCTACGAGCAGTACTTC
TRBV5-1	TRBJ1-5	few	-	CASTSGSRSDYSNQPQHF	TGCGCCAGCACTAGTGGGTCCCGGTCGGATTATAGCAATCAGCCCCAGCATTTT
TRBV20-1	TRBJ2-1	many	-	CSAREANSYNEQFF	TGCAGTGCTAGAGAAGCTAACTCCTACAATGAGCAGTTCTTC
TRBV7-9	TRBJ2-7	many	TRBD2	CASSLTSGGHYEQYF	TGTGCCAGCAGTCTGACTAGCGGGGGGCACTACGAGCAGTACTTC
TRBV12-3/TRBV12-4	TRBJ2-2	many	-	CASAKTDTGELFF	TGTGCCAGCGCCAAGACAGACACCGGGGAGCTGTTTTTT
TRBV3-1	TRBJ1-5	-	-	CATSQDPQDQPQHF	TGTGCCACCTCCCAAGATCCACAGGACCAGCCCCAGCATTTT
TRBV19	TRBJ2-1	few	TRBD1	CASSQYRDRGRGWYNEQFF	TGTGCCAGTAGTCAATACCGGGACAGGGGGCGAGGATGGTACAATGAGCAGTTCTTC
TRBV12-3/TRBV12-4	TRBJ1-1	-	-	CASSNPNTEAFF	TGTGCCAGCTCTAACCCGAACACTGAAGCTTTCTTT